What follows are 2 T cell receptor beta chains derived from one specimen sequenced in a study of post-analysis software for immune sequencing data. Broader study findings: Patients used about five TRBV segments, including TRBV5-6, TRBV5-1 and TRBV20-1, more often than controls.

For these receptors, no antigen is known. Unique-molecular-identifier-tagged TCR beta cDNA libraries were used. In TCRdb, the PCR reads were re-called with MiXCR into one record per CDR3 protein. Of approximately 730,000 distinct CDR3 sequences in the sample, just over 45% were seen once. Source material: blood. Source of these receptors: a girl aged 5 to 17 with multiple sclerosis.

This chain joins TRBV3-1 and TRBJ2-1, with 16 positions matching TRBD2. V lost 4 bases and J lost 3; bases outside the gene matches: 3. Germline V gives CDR1 LGHDT, CDR2 YNNKEL (reference sequence). This CDR3 contains 17 residues. CDR3 nucleotides: TGTGCCAGCAGCCCGGGACTAGCGGGAGGGAACTACAATGAGCAGTTCTTC. Translating it yields CASSPGLAGGNYNEQFF.

This clonotype has a handful of counts. The chain uses TRBV6-6 and TRBJ2-1, with 10 positions matching TRBD2. CDR3 length equals 15 residues. V was clipped by 6 bases and J by 9 bases; unmatched bases: 11. Germline CDR1 reads MNHNY; CDR2 reads SVGAGI (reference sequence). The CDR3 coding sequence is TGTGCCAGCAGGTCACCCAGCGGGAGGGTAGGTGAGCAGTTCTTC. Its protein is CASRSPSGRVGEQFF.